The clone carrying this TCR beta chain was found a few times. Its target is not known. This specimen comes from a study of beta chain features in type 1 diabetes. Across the whole study: Similarity in age, gender and cell yields was seen between patients and healthy donors.

Study findings and constraints: Highly expressing activated T cells could be over-counted with a cDNA template.

All of the isolated RNA was reverse transcribed, so expressed TCRB transcripts were sequenced. Measured with immunoSEQ multiplex PCR; TCRdb has only the in-frame clones, and not every one. The top ten clones hold less than 0.45% of a sample with nearly 350,000 clones, roughly 8% of them seen once. Over 95% purity was reached by all sorted populations. Germline V lookup: CDR1 SGHAT, CDR2 FQNNGV. The V and J ends lost 3 bases and 7 bases respectively, with 7 bases between them. The CDR3 has 12 residues. This clonotype originated in a woman under 30 in good health. Sequencing was carried out using central memory CD4+ T cells from blood. This chain links TRBV11-2 with TRBJ2-1; D might be TRBD2 (6 bases). The CDR3 region has the DNA TGTGCCAGCAGCTTCCGGGGGAATGAGCAGTTCTTC. Residues: CASSFRGNEQFF.